One sample yielded the 11 T cell receptor beta chains listed below, sequenced in a study of OX40 agonist ivuxolimab in advanced cancers. The data were produced by immunoSEQ multiplex PCR, yet TCRdb's version contains in-frame clones alone and is incomplete. This sample yields about 35,000 clones, of which 84% are seen a single time; less than 2% belongs to the top ten. The sequences come from CD4+ or CD8+ T cells sorted from blood, collected in a trial of the OX40 agonist ivuxolimab. The receptor set was obtained from an adult with an advanced solid tumor such as melanoma, head and neck, liver or kidney cancer.

The chain uses TRBV18 and TRBJ1-1, with D tentatively TRBD1 (6 bases). Germline V gives CDR1 KGHSH, CDR2 LQKENI. V shed 3 bases and J shed 3 bases, with 14 bases lying between them. The CDR3 sequence is 15 residues long. CDR3 bases: TGTGCCAGCTCACCCCTCACAGGGTGGGACACTGAAGCTTTCTTT. Protein product: CASSPLTGWDTEAFF.

The rearrangement joins TRBV7-2 to TRBJ2-5, with D possibly being TRBD2 (6 bases). Trimming removed 0 bases at V and 5 bases at J, with 13 bases between. Germline V gene data show CDR1 as SGHTA and CDR2 as FQGNSA. This CDR3 region has 15 residues. For the CDR3, the DNA is TGTGCCAGCAGCTTAGCTTCGGGAGTGGGGGAGACCCAGTACTTC. Protein: CASSLASGVGETQYF.

The DNA for the CDR3 is TGTGCCAGCAGCTTGGGAGCAAGAAGAAGCAATGAGCAGTTCTTC. Translation gives CASSLGARRSNEQFF. J is TRBJ2-1 and V is TRBV5-4; D gene unclear. CDR1 is SGHNT, CDR2 YYREEE, per germline (reference sequence). V gave up 0 bases and J gave up 6 bases, with 13 bases separating them. The CDR3 length is 15 residues.

The chain uses TRBV2 and TRBJ2-3; either TRBD1 or TRBD2 may fit D (6 bases each). Per germline, CDR1 SNHLY and CDR2 FYNNEI. V was pared by 7 bases and J by 1 base, with 15 bases between. The CDR3 is 15 residues long. The CDR3 sequence is CASKGGGSRTDTQYF. CDR3 coding DNA: TGTGCCAGCAAAGGAGGGGGGTCTCGCACAGATACGCAGTATTTT.

The chain is built from TRBV7-6 and TRBJ2-4, with 8 bases aligning to TRBD1. Trimming took 6 bases from V and 4 from J; bases not matched to a gene: 14. CDR3 length: 17 amino acids. The germline V gene encodes CDR1 SGHVS and CDR2 FNYEAQ. Here the CDR3 DNA reads TGTGCCAGCAGTCCAGGGGGCCCGGGACAGACAAAAAACATTCAGTACTTC. It translates to CASSPGGPGQTKNIQYF. Full variable domain (rest looked up from reference TRBV7-6 and TRBJ2-4): GAGVSQSPRYKVTKRGQDVALRCDPISGHVSLYWYRQALGQGPEFLTYFNYEAQQDKSGLPNDRFSAERPEGSISTLTIQRTEQRDSAMYRCASSPGGPGQTKNIQYFGAGTRLSVL.

The V and J genes are TRBV5-1 and TRBJ2-5; 9 bases fit TRBD2. Germline V gives CDR1 SGHRS, CDR2 YFSETQ. With 1 base clipped from V and 3 bases from J, the junction kept 4 bases outside the gene matches. This CDR3 has 15 amino acids. Here the CDR3 reads CASSLSLAGKETQYF. The CDR3 nucleotides are TGCGCCAGCAGCTTGTCTCTAGCGGGGAAAGAGACCCAGTACTTC.

V usage is TRBV6-4 and J usage is TRBJ1-1; weak D call: TRBD1 (6 bases). Germline assignment: CDR1 MRHNA and CDR2 SNTAGT. V lost 6 bases to trimming and J lost 6 bases, with 8 bases between them. The CDR3 totals 11 residues. The CDR3 here is CASREGAEAFF. CDR3 in DNA: TGTGCCAGCAGGGAGGGGGCTGAAGCTTTCTTT.

This chain connects TRBV5-4 to TRBJ2-7, with 10 bases identical to TRBD2. The ends lost 4 bases at V and 2 bases at J; junction bases unmatched: 9. This CDR3 is 16 amino acids long. The germline V gene has CDR1 SGHNT and CDR2 YYREEE (reference sequence). This chain's CDR3 is CASSATGLAATYEQYF. The CDR3 bases are TGTGCCAGCAGCGCCACCGGACTAGCGGCTACCTACGAGCAGTACTTC.

The V call is TRBV7-9, the J call TRBJ2-7; D is ambiguous. CDR3 length equals 12 residues. Trimming cost V 5 bases and J 4 bases, with 9 bases left between them. In germline, CDR1 is SEHNR, CDR2 FQNEAQ (reference sequence). This CDR3 reads CASSVGDYEQYF. CDR3 coding DNA: TGTGCCAGCAGCGTAGGTGATTACGAGCAGTACTTC.

This sequence joins TRBV6-5 and TRBJ1-6, with D perhaps TRBD1 (5 bases). Germline lookup yields CDR1 MNHEY and CDR2 SVGAGI. This CDR3 has 14 residues. The V gene lost 0 bases and the J gene lost 8 bases, with 8 bases spanning the gap. This CDR3 reads CASSYSGVDSPLHF. Written as DNA, the CDR3 is TGTGCCAGCAGTTACTCGGGGGTCGATTCACCCCTCCACTTT.

The table lists this clone with a count of one. The chain has TRBV27 and TRBJ2-7; D tentatively reads TRBD1 or TRBD2 (6 bases each). V lost 3 bases and J lost 0, with 9 bases in between. CDR1 is MNHEY and CDR2 is SMNVEV in the germline V gene (reference sequence). CDR3 length: 14 amino acids. CDR3 bases: TGTGCCAGCAGTTTGCGGGACATCTCCTACGAGCAGTACTTC. It specifies CASSLRDISYEQYF.